This T cell receptor (beta chain) was sequenced during a study of blood T cell repertoires in COVID-19. Study in general: Material from acute and convalescent COVID-19 was sourced from the United States, Italy and Spain.

Sequenced by immunoSEQ multiplex PCR; TCRdb stores in-frame clones only, minus some. Altogether roughly 150,000 clones are present, about 81% being singletons, with the ten largest covering approximately 10%. Material for sequencing was peripheral blood. This TCR was recovered from a human donor in a cohort sampled during active COVID-19.

The DNA for the CDR3 is TGTGCCAGCAACGGACAGGGGAAAGAGACCCAGTACTTC. As protein: CASNGQGKETQYF. The genes are TRBV13 and TRBJ2-5; the match to TRBD1 covers 9 bases. The CDR3 sequence is 13 residues long. V dropped 7 bases and J dropped 3; count of bases not matched to a gene: 3. Per the germline V gene, CDR1 is PRHDT and CDR2 is FYEKMQ (reference sequence). The variable domain in full, with the rest retrieved from reference TRBV13 and TRBJ2-5, is AAGVIQSPRHLIKEKRETATLKCYPIPRHDTVYWYQQGPGQDPQFLISFYEKMQSDKGSIPDRFSAQQFSDYHSELNMSSLELGDSALYFCASNGQGKETQYFGPGTRLLVL.